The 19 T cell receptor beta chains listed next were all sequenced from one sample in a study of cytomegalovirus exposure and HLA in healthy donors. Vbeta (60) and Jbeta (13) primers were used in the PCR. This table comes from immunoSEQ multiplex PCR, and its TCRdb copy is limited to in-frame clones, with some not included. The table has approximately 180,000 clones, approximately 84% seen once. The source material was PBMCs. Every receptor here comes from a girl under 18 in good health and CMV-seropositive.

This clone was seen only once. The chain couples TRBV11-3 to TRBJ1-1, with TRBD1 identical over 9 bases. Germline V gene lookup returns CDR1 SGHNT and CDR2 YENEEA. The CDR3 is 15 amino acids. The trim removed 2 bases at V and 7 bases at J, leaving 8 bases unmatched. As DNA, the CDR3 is TGTGCCAGCAGCTTATCCCGGGACAGGGATATTGAAGCTTTCTTT. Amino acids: CASSLSRDRDIEAFF.

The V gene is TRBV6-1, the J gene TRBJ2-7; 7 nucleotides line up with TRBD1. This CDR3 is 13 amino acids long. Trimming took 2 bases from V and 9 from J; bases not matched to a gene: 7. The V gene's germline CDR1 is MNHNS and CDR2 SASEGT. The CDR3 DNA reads TGTGCCAGCAGTGAAACAGGGGTGGCCGTGCAGTACTTC. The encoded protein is CASSETGVAVQYF.

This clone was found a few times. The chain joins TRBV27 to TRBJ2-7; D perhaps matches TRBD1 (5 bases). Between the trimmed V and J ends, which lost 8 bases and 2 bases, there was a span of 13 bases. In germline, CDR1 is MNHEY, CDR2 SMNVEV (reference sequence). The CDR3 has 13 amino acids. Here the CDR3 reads CASGVGATYEQYF. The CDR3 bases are TGTGCCAGCGGCGTTGGGGCCACCTACGAGCAGTACTTC.

CDR3 region: CASSLYTDRGPMAEAFF. CDR3 sequence (DNA): TGTGCCAGCAGCTTGTATACTGACAGGGGACCCATGGCTGAAGCTTTCTTT. The rearrangement uses TRBV5-6 and TRBJ1-1; 8 bases align to TRBD1. This CDR3 spans 17 amino acids. Losses at the gene ends were 1 base for V and 6 bases for J; bases not matched to a gene: 14. Germline CDR1 SGHDT, CDR2 YYEEEE.

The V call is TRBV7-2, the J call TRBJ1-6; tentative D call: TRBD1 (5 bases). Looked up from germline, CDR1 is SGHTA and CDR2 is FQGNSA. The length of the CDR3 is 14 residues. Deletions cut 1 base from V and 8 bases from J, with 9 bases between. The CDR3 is CASSLGGDYSPLHF. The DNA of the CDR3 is TGTGCCAGCAGCTTAGGGGGGGATTATTCACCCCTCCACTTT. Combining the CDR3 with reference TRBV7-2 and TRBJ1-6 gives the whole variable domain GAGVSQSPSNKVTEKGKDVELRCDPISGHTALYWYRQSLGQGLEFLIYFQGNSAPDKSGLPSDRFSAERTGGSVSTLTIQRTQQEDSAVYLCASSLGGDYSPLHFGNGTRLTVT.

The DNA of the CDR3 is TGTGCCAGCAGCTTGGGGCTGCTGACCTACGAGCAGTACTTC. This encodes CASSLGLLTYEQYF. This chain links TRBV5-6 with TRBJ2-7; D gene unclear. CDR1 and CDR2 (germline): SGHDT, YYEEEE. The CDR3 is 14 residues long. V was trimmed by 0 bases and J by 2 bases, leaving 9 bases between them.

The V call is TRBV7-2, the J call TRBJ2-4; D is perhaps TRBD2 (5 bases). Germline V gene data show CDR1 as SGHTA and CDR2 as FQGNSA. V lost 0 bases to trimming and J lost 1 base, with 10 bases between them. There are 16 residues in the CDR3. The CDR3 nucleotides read TGTGCCAGCAGCTTAGCGCAGCCGGGGGCCAAAAACATTCAGTACTTC. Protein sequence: CASSLAQPGAKNIQYF.

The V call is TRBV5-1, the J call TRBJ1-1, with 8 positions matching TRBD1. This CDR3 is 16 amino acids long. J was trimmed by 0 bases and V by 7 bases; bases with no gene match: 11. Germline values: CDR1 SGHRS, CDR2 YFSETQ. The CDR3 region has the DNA TGCGCCAGCGGAATCACCGGGACAGGAATGAACACTGAAGCTTTCTTT. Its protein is CASGITGTGMNTEAFF.

DNA of the CDR3: TGTGCCAGCAGTGGTAGCGGGGGGGCTGACGAGCAGTACTTC. This encodes CASSGSGGADEQYF. J is TRBJ2-7 and V is TRBV27; the match to TRBD2 covers 11 bases. V lost 5 bases to trimming and J lost 5 bases; unmatched junction nucleotides: 5. The CDR3 contains 14 residues. In germline, CDR1 is MNHEY, CDR2 SMNVEV (reference sequence).

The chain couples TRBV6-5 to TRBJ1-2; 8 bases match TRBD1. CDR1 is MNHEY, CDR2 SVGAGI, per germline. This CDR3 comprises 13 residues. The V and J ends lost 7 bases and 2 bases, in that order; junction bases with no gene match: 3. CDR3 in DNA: TGTGCCAGCACCAGGGGGCGCAACTATGGCTACACCTTC. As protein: CASTRGRNYGYTF.

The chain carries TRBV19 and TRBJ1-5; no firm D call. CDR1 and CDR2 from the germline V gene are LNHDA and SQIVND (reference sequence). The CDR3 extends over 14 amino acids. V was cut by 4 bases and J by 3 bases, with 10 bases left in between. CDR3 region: CASSSWANNQPQHF. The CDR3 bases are TGTGCCAGTAGTAGTTGGGCCAACAATCAGCCCCAGCATTTT.

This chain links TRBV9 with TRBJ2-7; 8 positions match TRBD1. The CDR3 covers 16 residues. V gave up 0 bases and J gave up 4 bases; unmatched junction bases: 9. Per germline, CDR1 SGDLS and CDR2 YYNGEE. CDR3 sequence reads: CASSVEAQGGIYEQYF. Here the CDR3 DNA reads TGTGCCAGCAGCGTAGAGGCACAGGGGGGTATTTACGAGCAGTACTTC.

The CDR3 DNA reads TGTGCCAGCAGCTTAGTCTGGGGGGAGGGGACCGGGGAGCTGTTTTTT. Translating it yields CASSLVWGEGTGELFF. The genes are TRBV11-3 and TRBJ2-2; 7 positions agree with TRBD2. The CDR3 has 16 amino acids. Germline trimming cut 1 base from V and 5 bases from J; bases unmatched to any gene: 7. The germline CDR1 and CDR2 sequences are SGHNT and YENEEA.

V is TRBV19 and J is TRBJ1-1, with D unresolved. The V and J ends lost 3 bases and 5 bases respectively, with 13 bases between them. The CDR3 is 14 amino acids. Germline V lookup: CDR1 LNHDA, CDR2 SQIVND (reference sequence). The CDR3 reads CASSIEGAKTEAFF. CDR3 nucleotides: TGTGCCAGTAGTATCGAGGGCGCGAAGACTGAAGCTTTCTTT.

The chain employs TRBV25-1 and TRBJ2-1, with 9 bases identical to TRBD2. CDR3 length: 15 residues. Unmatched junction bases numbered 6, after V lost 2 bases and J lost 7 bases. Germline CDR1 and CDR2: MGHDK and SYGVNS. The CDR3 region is CASSEASGAQNEQFF. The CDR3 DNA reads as TGTGCCAGCAGTGAAGCTAGCGGGGCTCAAAATGAGCAGTTCTTC.

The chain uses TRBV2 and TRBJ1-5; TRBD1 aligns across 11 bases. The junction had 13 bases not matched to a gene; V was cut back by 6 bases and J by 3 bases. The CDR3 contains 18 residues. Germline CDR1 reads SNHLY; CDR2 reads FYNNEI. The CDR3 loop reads CASRGVPGQGGNNQPQHF. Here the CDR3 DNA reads TGTGCCAGCAGAGGGGTCCCGGGACAGGGGGGAAACAATCAGCCCCAGCATTTT.

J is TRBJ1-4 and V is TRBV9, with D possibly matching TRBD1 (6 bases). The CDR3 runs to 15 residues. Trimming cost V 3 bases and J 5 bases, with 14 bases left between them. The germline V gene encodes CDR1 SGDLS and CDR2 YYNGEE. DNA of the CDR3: TGTGCCAGCAGCGCCCTGGACAGCACAAATGAAAAACTGTTTTTT. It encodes CASSALDSTNEKLFF.

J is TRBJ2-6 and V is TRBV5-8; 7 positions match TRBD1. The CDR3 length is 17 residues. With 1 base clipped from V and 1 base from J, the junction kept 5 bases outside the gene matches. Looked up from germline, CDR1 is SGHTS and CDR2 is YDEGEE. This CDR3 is CASSLRQGRSGANVLTF. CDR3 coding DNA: TGTGCCAGCAGCTTGCGACAGGGAAGGTCTGGGGCCAACGTCCTGACTTTC.

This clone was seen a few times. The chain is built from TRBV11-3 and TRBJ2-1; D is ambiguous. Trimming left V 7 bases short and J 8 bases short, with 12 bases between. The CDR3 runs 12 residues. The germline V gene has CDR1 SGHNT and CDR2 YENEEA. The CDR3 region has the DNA TGTGCCAGCAATCCCCAGCGCCATGAGCAGTTCTTC. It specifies CASNPQRHEQFF.